This T cell receptor beta chain was recorded in a study of early T cells in non-severe SARS-CoV-2 infection. This CDR3 is built from 15 residues. V was shortened by 1 base and J by 1 base, with 10 bases between the two germline ends. The V gene's germline CDR1 is SGHTA and CDR2 FQGNSA. This clonotype appeared a few times. TCRdb reprocessed the 5' RACE reads with MiXCR, giving one entry per CDR3 protein. The sample contains about 52,000 distinct CDR3 sequences, 9.5% to 11% of which appear only once. The gene calls are TRBV7-2 and TRBJ1-1; the D is unclear. This clonotype originated in an adult who was a healthcare worker with PCR-confirmed SARS-CoV-2 infection or an uninfected control (not recorded which). Sequencing input: whole blood. CDR3 residues: CASSLVDGPNTEAFF. Written as DNA, the CDR3 is TGTGCCAGCAGCTTAGTGGACGGCCCGAACACTGAAGCTTTCTTT.